This entry features one T cell receptor (beta chain) sequence. Antigen: not known. Germline values: CDR1 MRHNA, CDR2 SNTAGT. This CDR3 contains 12 residues. This entry is derived from a study of T cell clusters in autoimmune cytopenias. The wider study: Healthy donor controls had a mean age of about 57 years and median age of approximately 60 years. General study points: Functional roles of the in silico T cell clusters still await experimental validation.

Multiplex touch-down PCR amplified TRB using TRB-A and TRB-B pools in one tube. TCRdb reprocessed the multiplex PCR reads and reports one entry per CDR3 protein, with no DNA. The sample is made up of fewer than 5,000 distinct CDR3 sequences, and the top ten hold roughly 14% of it. Each sample's input was roughly 250 ng genomic DNA, some 38,000 genome equivalents. These same data were also listed under a study on T cell repertoires in aging, cancer and after chemotherapy.

The chain joins TRBV6-4 to TRBJ1-2; there is no DNA to check the TCRdb D call of TRBD1. The sequence was obtained from a human donor in good health. The source material was peripheral blood. Here the CDR3 reads CATSGENYNYTF.